Given below is one T cell receptor beta chain in context. This sample was taken from a study of control samples from healthy donors and cancer patients. V was pared by 3 bases and J by 8 bases, with 8 bases of the junction left unmatched. This CDR3 region has 13 residues. Germline V CDR1 and CDR2: DFQATT, SNEGSKA (reference sequence). TCRdb's table, derived via immunoSEQ multiplex PCR, lists solely in-frame clones and lacks some. The sample records about 140,000 clones, under 95% being singletons. The J gene is TRBJ1-2, the V gene TRBV20-1; TRBD1 matches at 8 bases. This TCR came from a man between 18 and 29 years old in good health. The sample was blood. CDR3 bases: TGCAGTGCTAGTCGGCAGGGGGCGCGAGGCTACACCTTC. Translating it yields CSASRQGARGYTF.